The TCR beta chain under discussion was sequenced for a study of blood T cell repertoires in COVID-19. The CDR3 has 16 amino acids. The germline V gene encodes CDR1 MGHRA and CDR2 YSYEKL. Germline trimming cut 6 bases from V and 3 bases from J; bases unmatched to any gene: 10. Assay: immunoSEQ multiplex PCR; the TCRdb copy retains only in-frame clones and omits some. The data hold some 200,000 clones, with roughly nine tenths observed a single time. What was sequenced was peripheral blood. The rearrangement joins TRBV4-1 to TRBJ2-7, with TRBD2 matching over 11 bases. This sequence originates from a woman aged 50 to 60 with acute or convalescent COVID-19. CDR3 sequence reads: CASRVNLAGGFYEQYF. DNA of the CDR3: TGCGCCAGCAGGGTGAATCTAGCGGGGGGCTTCTACGAGCAGTACTTC.